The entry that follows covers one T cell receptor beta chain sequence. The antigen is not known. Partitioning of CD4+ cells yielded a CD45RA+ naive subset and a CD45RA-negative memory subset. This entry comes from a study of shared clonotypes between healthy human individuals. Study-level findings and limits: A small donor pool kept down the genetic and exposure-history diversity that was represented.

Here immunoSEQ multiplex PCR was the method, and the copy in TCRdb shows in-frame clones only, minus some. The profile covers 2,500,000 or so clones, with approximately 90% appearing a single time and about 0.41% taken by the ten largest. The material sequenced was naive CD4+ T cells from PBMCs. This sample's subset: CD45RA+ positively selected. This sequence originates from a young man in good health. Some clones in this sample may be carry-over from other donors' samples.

CDR3 in amino acids: CASSLMGQGRDEQYF. CDR3 nucleotide sequence: TGTGCCAGCAGTTTAATGGGACAGGGACGGGACGAGCAGTACTTC. The chain has TRBV28 and TRBJ2-7; 9 positions match TRBD1. The CDR3 contains 15 residues. Looked up from germline, CDR1 is MDHEN and CDR2 is SYDVKM. V shed 2 bases and J 5 bases; nucleotides not matched to a gene: 7.